This TCR beta chain was sequenced during a study of memory CD4+ T cells and cytomegalovirus serostatus. Only in-frame clones appear in the TCRdb table, and some are missing; sequencing was by immunoSEQ multiplex PCR. Among 50,000 to 70,000 clones listed, 70% to 75% were seen once. The germline V and J ends were trimmed by 6 bases and 2 bases, with 14 bases remaining between them. The CDR3 covers 14 residues. Per the germline V gene, CDR1 is SNHLY and CDR2 is FYNNEI. The sort gate was single viable CD3+CD4+CD8-CD45RO+ cells for memory CD4+ T cells. The specimen sequenced was memory CD4+ T cells from blood. This TCR was sampled from an adult in good health and CMV-seropositive. J is TRBJ2-7 and V is TRBV2; D possibly corresponds to TRBD2 (6 bases). This CDR3 reads CASRGEARPYEQYF. Written as DNA, the CDR3 is TGTGCCAGCAGGGGGGAGGCCAGACCCTACGAGCAGTACTTC.